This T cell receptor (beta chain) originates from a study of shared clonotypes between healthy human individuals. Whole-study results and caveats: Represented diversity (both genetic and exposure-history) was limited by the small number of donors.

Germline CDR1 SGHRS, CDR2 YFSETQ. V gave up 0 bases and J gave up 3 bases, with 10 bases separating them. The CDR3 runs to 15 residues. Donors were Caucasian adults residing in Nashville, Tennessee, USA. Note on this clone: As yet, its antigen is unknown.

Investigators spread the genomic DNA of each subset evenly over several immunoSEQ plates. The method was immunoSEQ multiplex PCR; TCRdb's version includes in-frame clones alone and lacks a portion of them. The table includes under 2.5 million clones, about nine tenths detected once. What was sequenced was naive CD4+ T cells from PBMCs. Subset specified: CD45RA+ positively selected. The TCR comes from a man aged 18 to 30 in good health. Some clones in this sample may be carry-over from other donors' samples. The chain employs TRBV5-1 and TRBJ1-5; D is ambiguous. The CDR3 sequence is CASSLVPEDNQPQHF. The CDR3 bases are TGCGCCAGCAGCTTGGTGCCAGAAGACAATCAGCCCCAGCATTTT. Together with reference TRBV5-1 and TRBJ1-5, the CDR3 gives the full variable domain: KAGVTQTPRYLIKTRGQQVTLSCSPISGHRSVSWYQQTPGQGLQFLFEYFSETQRNKGNFPGRFSGRQFSNSRSEMNVSTLELGDSALYLCASSLVPEDNQPQHFGDGTRLSIL.